The source of this T cell receptor (beta chain) is a study of OX40 agonist ivuxolimab in advanced cancers. Clones were sequenced by immunoSEQ multiplex PCR, and TCRdb holds only the in-frame ones, with some missing. The data contain 65,000 to 95,000 clones, more than 75% of them seen just once; the ten biggest clones take up roughly 0.44%. This CDR3 region has 18 residues. With 3 bases removed from V and 1 base from J, the gap between germline ends came to 20 bases. CDR1 is MDHEN and CDR2 is SYDVKM in the germline V gene. This clone was seen more than once but under ten times. J is TRBJ2-3 and V is TRBV28; possibly TRBD2 for D (6 bases). The receptor comes from an adult with an advanced solid tumor such as melanoma, head and neck, liver or kidney cancer. Sequenced material: CD4+ or CD8+ T cells sorted from blood, taken in a trial of the OX40 agonist ivuxolimab. The CDR3 loop is CASSLVSRGRSGTDTQYF. Here the CDR3 DNA reads TGTGCCAGCAGTTTGGTCTCGCGGGGTCGATCGGGCACAGATACGCAGTATTTT. The full variable domain, in which reference TRBV28 and TRBJ2-3 provide the parts outside the CDR3, is DVKVTQSSRYLVKRTGEKVFLECVQDMDHENMFWYRQDPGLGLRLIYFSYDVKMKEKGDIPEGYSVSREKKERFSLILESASTNQTSMYLCASSLVSRGRSGTDTQYFGPGTRLTVL.